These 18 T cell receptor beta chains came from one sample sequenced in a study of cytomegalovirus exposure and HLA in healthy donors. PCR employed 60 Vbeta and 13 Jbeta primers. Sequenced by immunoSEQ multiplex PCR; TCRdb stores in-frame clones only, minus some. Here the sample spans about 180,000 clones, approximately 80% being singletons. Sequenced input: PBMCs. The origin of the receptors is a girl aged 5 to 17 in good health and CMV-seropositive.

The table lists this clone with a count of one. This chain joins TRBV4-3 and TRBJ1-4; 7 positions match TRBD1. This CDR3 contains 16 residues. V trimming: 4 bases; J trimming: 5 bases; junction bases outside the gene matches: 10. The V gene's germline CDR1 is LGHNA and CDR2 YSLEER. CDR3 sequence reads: CASSLTRQGRNEKLFF. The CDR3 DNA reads TGCGCCAGCAGCCTAACCCGACAGGGAAGGAATGAAAAACTGTTTTTT.

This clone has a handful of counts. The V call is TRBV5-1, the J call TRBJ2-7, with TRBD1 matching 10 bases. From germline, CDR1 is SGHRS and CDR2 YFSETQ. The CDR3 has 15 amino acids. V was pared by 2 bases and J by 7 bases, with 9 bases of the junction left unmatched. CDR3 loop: CASSFHRDRGEEQYF. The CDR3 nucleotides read TGCGCCAGCAGCTTTCACCGGGACAGGGGAGAGGAGCAGTACTTC.

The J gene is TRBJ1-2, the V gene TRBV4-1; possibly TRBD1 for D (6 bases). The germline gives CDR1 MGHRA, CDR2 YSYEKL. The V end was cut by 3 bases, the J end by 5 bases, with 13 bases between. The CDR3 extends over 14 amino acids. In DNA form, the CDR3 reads TGCGCCAGCAGCCAGGAACAGGGACCTTATGGCTACACCTTC. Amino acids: CASSQEQGPYGYTF.

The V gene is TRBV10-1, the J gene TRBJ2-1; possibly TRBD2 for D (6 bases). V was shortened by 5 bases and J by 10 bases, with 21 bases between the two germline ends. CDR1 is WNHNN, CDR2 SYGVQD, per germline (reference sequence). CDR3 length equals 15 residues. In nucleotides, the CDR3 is TGCGCCAGCAGTTTGACTAGAACTCTCCGGGGGGAGCAGTTCTTC. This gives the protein CASSLTRTLRGEQFF.

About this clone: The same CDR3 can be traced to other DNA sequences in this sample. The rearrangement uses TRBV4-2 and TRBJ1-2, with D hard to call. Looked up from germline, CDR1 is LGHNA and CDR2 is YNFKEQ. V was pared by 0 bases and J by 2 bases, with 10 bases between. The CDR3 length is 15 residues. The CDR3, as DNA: TGTGCCAGCAGCCAAGATATGGGCGCGAACTATGGCTACACCTTC. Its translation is CASSQDMGANYGYTF.

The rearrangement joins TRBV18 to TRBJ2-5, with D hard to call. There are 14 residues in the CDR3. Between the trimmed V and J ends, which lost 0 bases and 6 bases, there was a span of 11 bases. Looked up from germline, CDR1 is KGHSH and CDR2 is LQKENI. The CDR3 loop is CASSPPALMQTQYF. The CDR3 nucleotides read TGTGCCAGCTCACCACCGGCCCTCATGCAGACCCAGTACTTC.

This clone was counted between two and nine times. DNA for the CDR3: TGTGCCAGCAGTTTCGCGGGACAGGGAACTCCTGATAAAGTCGATGAGCAGTTCTTC. The encoded protein is CASSFAGQGTPDKVDEQFF. J is TRBJ2-1 and V is TRBV28, with 9 bases matching TRBD1. Trimming took 3 bases from V and 8 from J; bases not matched to a gene: 20. This CDR3 contains 19 residues. In germline, CDR1 is MDHEN, CDR2 SYDVKM. The whole variable domain, filled in from reference TRBV28 and TRBJ2-1, reads DVKVTQSSRYLVKRTGEKVFLECVQDMDHENMFWYRQDPGLGLRLIYFSYDVKMKEKGDIPEGYSVSREKKERFSLILESASTNQTSMYLCASSFAGQGTPDKVDEQFFGPGTRLTVL.

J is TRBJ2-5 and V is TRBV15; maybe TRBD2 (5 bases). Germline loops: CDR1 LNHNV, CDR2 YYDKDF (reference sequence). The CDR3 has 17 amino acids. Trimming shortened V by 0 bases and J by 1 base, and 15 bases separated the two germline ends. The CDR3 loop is CATSRDFVFSGQETQYF. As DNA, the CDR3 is TGTGCCACCAGCAGAGATTTTGTTTTCAGCGGCCAAGAGACCCAGTACTTC.

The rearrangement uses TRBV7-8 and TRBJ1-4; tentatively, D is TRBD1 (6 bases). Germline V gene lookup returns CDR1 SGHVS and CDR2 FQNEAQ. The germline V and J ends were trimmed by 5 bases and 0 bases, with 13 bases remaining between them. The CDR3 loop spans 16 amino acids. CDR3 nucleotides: TGTGCCAGCAGCCCCCGACAGGCCGCAACTAATGAAAAACTGTTTTTT. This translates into CASSPRQAATNEKLFF.

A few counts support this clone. As DNA, the CDR3 is TGTGCCAGCAGCTTTGGAGGGCTTCAGCCCCAGCATTTT. Its translation is CASSFGGLQPQHF. V gene TRBV5-6 combines with J gene TRBJ1-5; D remains ambiguous. Germline V gives CDR1 SGHDT, CDR2 YYEEEE. The CDR3 length is 13 residues. Trimming stripped 2 bases from V and 6 bases from J, with 9 bases between.

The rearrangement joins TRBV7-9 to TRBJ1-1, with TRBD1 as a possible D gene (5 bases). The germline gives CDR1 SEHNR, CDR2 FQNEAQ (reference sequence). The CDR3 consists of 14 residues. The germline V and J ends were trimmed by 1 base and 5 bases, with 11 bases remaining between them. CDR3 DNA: TGTGCCAGCAGCTTAGAGCCGGGGGGGACTGAAGCTTTCTTT. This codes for CASSLEPGGTEAFF.

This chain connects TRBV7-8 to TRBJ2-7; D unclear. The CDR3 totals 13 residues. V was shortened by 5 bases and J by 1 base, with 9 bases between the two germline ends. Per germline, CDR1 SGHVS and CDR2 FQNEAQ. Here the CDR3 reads CASSRSRSYEQYF. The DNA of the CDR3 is TGTGCCAGCAGCCGGTCGAGGTCCTACGAGCAGTACTTC.

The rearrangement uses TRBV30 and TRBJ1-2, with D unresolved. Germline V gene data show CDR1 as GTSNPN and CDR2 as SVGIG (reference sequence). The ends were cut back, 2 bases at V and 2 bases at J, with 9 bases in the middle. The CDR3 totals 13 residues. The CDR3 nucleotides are TGTGCCTGGAGTACTCGGGGAAACTATGGCTACACCTTC. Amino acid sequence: CAWSTRGNYGYTF. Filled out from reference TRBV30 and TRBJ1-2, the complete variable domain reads SQTIHQWPATLVQPVGSPLSLECTVEGTSNPNLYWYRQAAGRGLQLLFYSVGIGQISSEVPQNLSASRPQDRQFILSSKKLLLSDSGFYLCAWSTRGNYGYTFGSGTRLTVV.

CDR3 amino acids: CASTLTPGTPNGYTF. The CDR3 DNA sequence: TGTGCCAGCACCCTTACCCCCGGGACACCCAATGGCTACACCTTC. The V and J genes are TRBV7-2 and TRBJ1-2; a possible D gene is TRBD1 (6 bases). V was shortened by 7 bases and J by 6 bases, with 21 bases between the two germline ends. The CDR3 spans 15 residues. Per germline, CDR1 SGHTA and CDR2 FQGNSA.

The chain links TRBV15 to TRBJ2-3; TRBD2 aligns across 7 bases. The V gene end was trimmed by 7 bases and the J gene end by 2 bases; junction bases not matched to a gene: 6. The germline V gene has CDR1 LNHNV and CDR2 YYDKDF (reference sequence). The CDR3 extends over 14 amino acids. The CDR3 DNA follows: TGTGCCACCAAAGCGGGAACCCACACAGATACGCAGTATTTT. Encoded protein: CATKAGTHTDTQYF.

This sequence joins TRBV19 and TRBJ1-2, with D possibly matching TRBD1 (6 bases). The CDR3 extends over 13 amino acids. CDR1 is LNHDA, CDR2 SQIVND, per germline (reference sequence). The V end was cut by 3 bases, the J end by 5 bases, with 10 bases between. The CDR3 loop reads CASSMEDRYGYTF. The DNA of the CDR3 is TGTGCCAGTAGTATGGAGGACAGATATGGCTACACCTTC.

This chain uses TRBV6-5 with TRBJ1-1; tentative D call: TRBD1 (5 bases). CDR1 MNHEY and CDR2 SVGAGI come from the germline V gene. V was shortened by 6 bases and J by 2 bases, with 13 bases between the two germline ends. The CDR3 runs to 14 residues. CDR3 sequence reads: CASRITGLNTEAFF. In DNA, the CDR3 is TGTGCCAGCAGGATCACAGGTTTAAACACTGAAGCTTTCTTT.

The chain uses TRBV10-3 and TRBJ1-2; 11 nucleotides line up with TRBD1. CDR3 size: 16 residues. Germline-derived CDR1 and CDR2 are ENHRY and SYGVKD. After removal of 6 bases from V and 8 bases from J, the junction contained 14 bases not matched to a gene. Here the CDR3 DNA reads TGTGCCATCAGCCGGACAGGGGGCGAACGATTGCTCGGCTACACCTTC. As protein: CAISRTGGERLLGYTF.